This T cell receptor beta chain was documented in a study of blood T cells in healthy people across ages. PCR was performed a second time for roughly 6 to 12 cycles using a sample-barcoded 5' primer and a J-beta primer mix. Each CDR3 protein gets one entry after TCRdb re-called the 5' RACE reads with MiXCR. Of approximately 1.5 million distinct CDR3 sequences in the sample, almost 35% were seen once. This CDR3 is built from 15 residues. Germline values: CDR1 SGHVS, CDR2 FQNEAQ. V was pared by 2 bases and J by 5 bases, with 12 bases between. This clonotype occurred a few times. The chain carries TRBV7-8 and TRBJ1-4, with unresolved D. Specimen: blood. This sequence originates from a woman aged 25 to 39 in good health. The CDR3 loop reads CASSLSRQFNEKLFF. The CDR3 DNA sequence: TGTGCCAGCAGCTTATCCCGGCAGTTCAATGAAAAACTGTTTTTT.